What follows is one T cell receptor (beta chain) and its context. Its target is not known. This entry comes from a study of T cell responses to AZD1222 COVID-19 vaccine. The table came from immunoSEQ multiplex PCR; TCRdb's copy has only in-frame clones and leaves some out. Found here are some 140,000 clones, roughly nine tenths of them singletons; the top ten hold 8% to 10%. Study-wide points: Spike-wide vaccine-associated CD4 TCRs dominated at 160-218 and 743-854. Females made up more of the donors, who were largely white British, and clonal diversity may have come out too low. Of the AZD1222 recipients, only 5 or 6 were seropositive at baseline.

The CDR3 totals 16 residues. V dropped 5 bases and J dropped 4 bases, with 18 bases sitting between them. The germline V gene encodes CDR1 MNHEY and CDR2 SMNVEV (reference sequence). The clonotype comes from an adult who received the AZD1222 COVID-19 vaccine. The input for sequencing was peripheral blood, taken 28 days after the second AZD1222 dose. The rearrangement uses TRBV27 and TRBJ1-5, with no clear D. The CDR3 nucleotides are TGTGCCAGCAGTGCCTCATCCCAGCCTTGGAATCAGCCCCAGCATTTT. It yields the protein CASSASSQPWNQPQHF.